The clone carrying this TCR beta chain was detected ten times or more. The antigen is unknown. Unmatched junction bases numbered 10, after V lost 6 bases and J lost 4 bases. Germline CDR1 MGHDK, CDR2 SYGVNS. The CDR3 extends over 15 amino acids. RNA served as the template for amplifying TCR beta CDR3 regions. Amplification began with first-round RT-PCR using HTBI primers, then second-round multiplex PCR was performed. TCRdb re-called the multiplex PCR reads through MiXCR, storing one row per CDR3 protein. The sample shows 600,000 to 700,000 distinct CDR3 sequences, 35% to 50% of them seen only once. This sample is part of a study of Graves' ophthalmopathy and Graves' hyperthyroidism. The study's findings and limits: With a specificity of about 75% and a sensitivity of 60% to 71%, the model predicted ophthalmopathy progression. The majority of expanded thyroid clonotypes above 0.001 frequency also occurred in blood.

In this cohort, patients with other autoimmune diseases, uncontrolled infections, pregnancy or lactation were excluded. The authors used Ficoll-Paque density gradient centrifugation to separate PBMCs. The input was approximately 10 ml of fresh peripheral blood. This sequence was found in an adult man with Graves' ophthalmopathy. The sample was peripheral blood. This chain connects TRBV25-1 to TRBJ2-7, with 9 bases lining up with TRBD1. The CDR3 DNA sequence: TGTGCCAGCAGGGAACAGGGGGCGCAAGGGTACGAGCAGTACTTC. It encodes CASREQGAQGYEQYF.